This passage covers 22 T cell receptor beta chains from one sample sequenced in a study of blood T cell repertoires in COVID-19. Sequenced by immunoSEQ multiplex PCR; TCRdb stores in-frame clones only, minus some. The table has about 130,000 clones, around 70% seen once. The material sequenced was peripheral blood. The source is a man between 60 and 75 years old with acute or convalescent COVID-19.

The V gene is TRBV10-3, the J gene TRBJ1-4; D is ambiguous. The CDR3 length is 13 residues. The V and J ends lost 2 bases and 3 bases respectively, with 4 bases between them. Germline CDR1 is ENHRY and CDR2 is SYGVKD. Here the CDR3 reads CAISETANEKLFF. DNA for the CDR3: TGTGCCATCAGTGAGACAGCTAATGAAAAACTGTTTTTT.

The chain joins TRBV10-1 to TRBJ2-1, with TRBD2 matching 11 bases. With V trimmed by 6 bases and J by 4 bases, 8 bases remained unmatched. This CDR3 contains 16 residues. Germline-derived CDR1 and CDR2 are WNHNN and SYGVQD (reference sequence). The CDR3 nucleotides read TGCGCCAGCAGCAATTTAGCGGGGGGGCCTTACAATGAGCAGTTCTTC. Amino acid sequence: CASSNLAGGPYNEQFF.

The rearrangement uses TRBV11-3 and TRBJ2-5; D might be TRBD1 (5 bases). Germline lookup yields CDR1 SGHNT and CDR2 YENEEA. V dropped 4 bases and J dropped 1 base, with 10 bases sitting between them. The CDR3 totals 14 residues. CDR3 in DNA: TGTGCCAGCAGCTGGGGCGACAGCCAAGAGACCCAGTACTTC. Translating gives CASSWGDSQETQYF.

The chain recombines TRBV19 with TRBJ2-2; 12 bases align to TRBD2. Trimming took 10 bases from V and 6 from J; bases not matched to a gene: 9. Germline V gives CDR1 LNHDA, CDR2 SQIVND (reference sequence). The CDR3 runs 15 residues. CDR3 in amino acids: CATHPLAGGPGELFF. DNA for the CDR3: TGTGCCACTCATCCCCTAGCGGGGGGGCCCGGGGAGCTGTTTTTT.

This clone was seen only once. Here the CDR3 reads CASRENRARGSEAFF. CDR3 in DNA: TGTGCCAGTAGGGAGAATAGGGCCAGGGGCTCTGAAGCTTTCTTT. The J gene is TRBJ1-1, the V gene TRBV19; D perhaps matches TRBD1 (6 bases). Trimming removed 6 bases at V and 6 bases at J, with 20 bases between. CDR1 is LNHDA and CDR2 is SQIVND in the germline V gene (reference sequence). The CDR3 has 15 residues.

The chain combines TRBV5-1 with TRBJ2-7; 8 positions match TRBD1. The CDR3 loop spans 14 amino acids. The J segment lost 3 bases and the V segment lost 4 bases, leaving 6 bases of the junction unmatched. Germline V CDR1 and CDR2: SGHRS, YFSETQ. The CDR3 here is CASSIGQGLYEQYF. CDR3 DNA sequence: TGCGCCAGCAGCATAGGACAGGGACTCTACGAGCAGTACTTC.

The rearrangement joins TRBV18 to TRBJ1-2; 9 bases agree with TRBD1. Germline CDR1 KGHSH, CDR2 LQKENI. The CDR3 has 15 residues. J lost 1 base, V lost 4 bases, and 4 bases had no gene match. The CDR3 loop reads CASSLGQGLNYGYTF. CDR3 bases: TGTGCCAGCTCACTGGGACAGGGCCTTAACTATGGCTACACCTTC. Supplemented by reference TRBV18 and TRBJ1-2, the full variable domain reads NAGVMQNPRHLVRRRGQEARLRCSPMKGHSHVYWYRQLPEEGLKFMVYLQKENIIDESGMPKERFSAEFPKEGPSILRIQQVVRGDSAAYFCASSLGQGLNYGYTFGSGTRLTVV.

The chain uses TRBV5-6 and TRBJ1-5; 11 positions agree with TRBD1. V was pared by 3 bases and J by 6 bases, with 5 bases of the junction left unmatched. The CDR3 totals 15 residues. The germline gives CDR1 SGHDT, CDR2 YYEEEE. The CDR3 sequence: CASSSGQGATQPQHF. The CDR3 DNA reads TGTGCCAGCAGCTCTGGACAGGGGGCTACTCAGCCCCAGCATTTT. Drawing the rest from reference TRBV5-6 and TRBJ1-5, the complete variable domain is DAGVTQSPTHLIKTRGQQVTLRCSPKSGHDTVSWYQQALGQGPQFIFQYYEEEERQRGNFPDRFSGHQFPNYSSELNVNALLLGDSALYLCASSSGQGATQPQHFGDGTRLSIL.

The chain links TRBV18 to TRBJ1-2, with TRBD1 as a possible D gene (6 bases). The CDR3 spans 13 residues. Germline lookup yields CDR1 KGHSH and CDR2 LQKENI. V was clipped by 2 bases and J by 5 bases, with 9 bases between them. In nucleotides, the CDR3 is TGTGCCAGCTCACCAAACAGGGAATATGGCTACACCTTC. It encodes CASSPNREYGYTF.

The rearrangement joins TRBV28 to TRBJ2-1; 8 nucleotides align to TRBD1. The CDR3 consists of 15 residues. V lost 7 bases, J lost 4 bases, and 9 bases stayed unmatched. Germline CDR1 MDHEN, CDR2 SYDVKM. The CDR3 reads CASTIQGQAYNEQFF. CDR3 in DNA: TGTGCCAGCACGATCCAGGGACAGGCATACAATGAGCAGTTCTTC.

This clone occurred once. CDR3 protein: CATFSGTYEQYF. The CDR3 nucleotides read TGTGCCACCTTCTCGGGGACCTACGAGCAGTACTTC. The genes are TRBV6-5 and TRBJ2-7; the D gene is possibly TRBD2 (5 bases). V dropped 10 bases and J dropped 2 bases, with 12 bases sitting between them. The CDR3 is made up of 12 amino acids. Germline V CDR1 and CDR2: MNHEY, SVGAGI.

The CDR3 here is CASSLMGAEYEQYF. Here the CDR3 DNA reads TGCGCCAGCAGCTTGATGGGGGCAGAGTACGAGCAGTACTTC. The chain couples TRBV5-1 to TRBJ2-7; the D gene is possibly TRBD1 (6 bases). The length of the CDR3 is 14 residues. Germline V gene data show CDR1 as SGHRS and CDR2 as YFSETQ. Trimming removed 1 base from V and 4 bases from J, with 12 bases in between.

The rearrangement joins TRBV6-5 to TRBJ1-4; 7 nucleotides match TRBD1. Trimming took 8 bases from V and 8 from J; bases not matched to a gene: 11. The length of the CDR3 is 14 residues. From germline, CDR1 is MNHEY and CDR2 SVGAGI. CDR3 DNA sequence: TGTGCCAGCGGGGATAGGACAGGACCCGAAAAACTGTTTTTT. Its translation: CASGDRTGPEKLFF.

The rearrangement links TRBV5-8 to TRBJ2-2; 13 bases line up with TRBD2. This CDR3 is built from 15 residues. The germline V gene encodes CDR1 SGHTS and CDR2 YDEGEE. V shed 6 bases and J 3 bases; nucleotides not matched to a gene: 2. CDR3 bases: TGTGCCAGCAACGGACTAGCGGGGGACACCGGGGAGCTGTTTTTT. Residues: CASNGLAGDTGELFF.

Here the CDR3 DNA reads TGTGCCAGCAGCCAGGGGGGGGGAAGCGAGCAGTACTTC. Protein: CASSQGGGSEQYF. The rearrangement joins TRBV3-1 (or the pseudogene TRBV3-2) to TRBJ2-7; 7 bases agree with TRBD2. CDR1 and CDR2 from the germline V gene are LGHDT and YNNKEL (reference sequence). CDR3 length equals 13 residues. The junction had 5 bases not matched to a gene; V was cut back by 3 bases and J by 6 bases.

This chain connects TRBV4-1 to TRBJ2-5, with D perhaps TRBD1 (6 bases). The CDR3 covers 16 residues. Per the germline V gene, CDR1 is MGHRA and CDR2 is YSYEKL. V lost 6 bases to trimming and J lost 5 bases, with 22 bases between them. The CDR3 bases are TGCGCCAGCAGTCACAAGGACAGAGCCCTAACGGAGACCCAGTACTTC. Its translation is CASSHKDRALTETQYF.

This sequence joins TRBV7-9 and TRBJ2-3, with TRBD2 as a possible D gene (6 bases). Germline V CDR1 and CDR2: SEHNR, FQNEAQ (reference sequence). CDR3 length: 16 residues. V gave up 1 base and J gave up 2 bases, with 13 bases separating them. The CDR3 region is CASSLVSGLYTDTQYF. CDR3 sequence (DNA): TGTGCCAGCAGCTTAGTTTCGGGACTTTACACAGATACGCAGTATTTT.

This clone was observed a handful of times. The rearrangement uses TRBV29-1 and TRBJ1-2, with 8 bases that match TRBD1. The CDR3 extends over 15 amino acids. Germline loops: CDR1 SQVTM, CDR2 ANQGSEA. V shed 0 bases, J shed 4 bases, and the junction held 7 bases outside the gene matches. CDR3 amino acids: CSVEDRTGFSYGYTF. CDR3 nucleotides: TGCAGCGTTGAAGATAGGACAGGGTTTTCCTATGGCTACACCTTC.

The rearrangement links TRBV5-6 to TRBJ1-6; D gene ambiguous. This CDR3 region has 16 residues. V lost 2 bases, J lost 0 bases, and 9 bases lay in between. Germline assignment: CDR1 SGHDT and CDR2 YYEEEE. CDR3: CASSFFKFSYNSPLHF. The CDR3 DNA follows: TGTGCCAGCAGCTTCTTTAAATTCTCCTATAATTCACCCCTCCACTTT.

This clone has a single count. The chain couples TRBV30 to TRBJ1-6, with unresolved D. The V gene lost 2 bases and the J gene lost 10 bases, with 18 bases spanning the gap. There are 15 residues in the CDR3. Germline V lookup: CDR1 GTSNPN, CDR2 SVGIG (reference sequence). Written as DNA, the CDR3 is TGTGCCTGGAGTTCCTCCTCGGGGAATCGGTCACCCCTCCACTTT. Translated, it gives CAWSSSSGNRSPLHF.

This clone was counted a few times. V usage is TRBV2 and J usage is TRBJ1-5; D is unclear. The V gene's germline CDR1 is SNHLY and CDR2 FYNNEI. The V and J ends lost 3 bases and 6 bases respectively, with 6 bases between them. The length of the CDR3 is 12 residues. The CDR3 reads CASSDPSQPQHF. The CDR3 nucleotides are TGTGCCAGCAGTGATCCCAGTCAGCCCCAGCATTTT.

In this sample, this clone turned up a few times. This sequence joins TRBV4-1 and TRBJ2-2; the match to TRBD1 covers 10 bases. The CDR3 has 16 amino acids. J lost 6 bases, V lost 4 bases, and 8 bases had no gene match. CDR1 and CDR2 from the germline V gene are MGHRA and YSYEKL. CDR3: CASSPTGGKEAGELFF. The CDR3 DNA is TGCGCCAGCAGCCCGACAGGGGGCAAGGAGGCCGGGGAGCTGTTTTTT.